Below, 5 T cell receptor beta chains from the same sample are listed, as sequenced in a study of cytomegalovirus exposure and HLA in healthy donors. This PCR relied on a set of 60 Vbeta primers and 13 Jbeta primers. The table came from immunoSEQ multiplex PCR; TCRdb's copy has only in-frame clones and leaves some out. Seen here are 150,000 to 200,000 clones, around 82% observed once, and the top ten hold approximately 1.8%. The sequencing input was PBMCs. The receptors derive from a man aged 18 to 29 in good health and CMV-seronegative.

This chain links TRBV14 with TRBJ2-1, with D maybe TRBD2 (5 bases). This CDR3 comprises 15 residues. CDR1 and CDR2 (germline): SGHDN, FVKESK. The germline V and J ends were trimmed by 2 bases and 4 bases, with 12 bases remaining between them. CDR3: CASSQLPGVYNEQFF. The CDR3 nucleotides are TGTGCCAGCAGCCAACTCCCCGGGGTTTACAATGAGCAGTTCTTC.

This chain joins TRBV28 and TRBJ2-1, with no clear D. The CDR3 has 11 residues. Germline CDR1 reads MDHEN; CDR2 reads SYDVKM. The V gene lost 8 bases and the J gene lost 4 bases, with 6 bases spanning the gap. The CDR3 here is CASWAYNEQFF. CDR3 DNA sequence: TGTGCCAGCTGGGCATACAATGAGCAGTTCTTC.

About this clone itself: One end of the junction fails to match germline, which may point to a read error. Distinct nucleotide sequences in the sample also encode this CDR3. The chain links TRBV7-8 to TRBJ1-1; no clear D gene. CDR1 is SGHVS, CDR2 FQNEAQ, per germline. This CDR3 has 15 residues. The CDR3 region is CASSLGGVMNTEAFF. The CDR3 DNA reads as TGTGCCAGTAGCTTAGGAGGTGTTATGAACACTGAAGCTTTCTTT.

The chain joins TRBV10-3 to TRBJ2-5, with D perhaps TRBD1 (6 bases). The germline gives CDR1 ENHRY, CDR2 SYGVKD. V lost 4 bases to trimming and J lost 2 bases, with 8 bases between them. This CDR3 is 13 amino acids long. This chain's CDR3 is CAISGQGQETQYF. The CDR3 DNA reads as TGTGCCATCAGTGGTCAGGGGCAAGAGACCCAGTACTTC.

The chain is built from TRBV15 and TRBJ1-2; D remains ambiguous. Deletions cut 0 bases from V and 8 bases from J, with 13 bases between. CDR3 length equals 14 residues. From germline, CDR1 is LNHNV and CDR2 YYDKDF (reference sequence). CDR3 in DNA: TGTGCCACCAGCAGAGAGTGGAGATTTGGGGGCTACACCTTC. Residues: CATSREWRFGGYTF.